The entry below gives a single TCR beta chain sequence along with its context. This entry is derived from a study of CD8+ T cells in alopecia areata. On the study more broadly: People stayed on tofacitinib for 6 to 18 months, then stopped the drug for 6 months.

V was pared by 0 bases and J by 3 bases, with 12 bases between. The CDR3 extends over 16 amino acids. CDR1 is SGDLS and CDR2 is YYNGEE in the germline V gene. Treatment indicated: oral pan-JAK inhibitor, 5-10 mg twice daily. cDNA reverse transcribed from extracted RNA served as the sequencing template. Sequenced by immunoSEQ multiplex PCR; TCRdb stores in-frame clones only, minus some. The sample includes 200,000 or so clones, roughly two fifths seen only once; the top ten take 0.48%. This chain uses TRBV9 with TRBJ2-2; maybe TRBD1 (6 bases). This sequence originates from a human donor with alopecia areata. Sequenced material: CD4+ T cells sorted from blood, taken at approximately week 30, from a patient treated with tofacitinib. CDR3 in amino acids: CASSVVGTQHTGELFF. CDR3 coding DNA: TGTGCCAGCAGCGTAGTTGGGACACAACACACCGGGGAGCTGTTTTTT.